The 21 T cell receptor beta chains below come from one sample, sequenced in a study of neurological immune-mediated disorders. MiXCR was run by TCRdb on the 5' RACE reads, yielding one entry per CDR3 protein. The sample holds about 66,000 distinct CDR3 sequences; nearly 10% are singletons and the top ten take under 15%. The time point is: longitudinal time-point 2. Sample: PBMCs. Every receptor here comes from a man aged 30 to 45 in good health.

Details on this clonotype: A much more abundant neighbour one base away suggests this may be a read error. The rearrangement links TRBV6-5 to TRBJ1-4, with D possibly being TRBD1 (6 bases). This CDR3 is built from 15 residues. Germline loops: CDR1 MNHEY, CDR2 SVGAGI. The CDR3 is CASSYATGLGEKPFF. The DNA for the CDR3 is TGTGCCAGCAGTTACGCCACAGGGTTGGGTGAAAAACCGTTTTTT.

This clonotype has at least ten counts. The chain couples TRBV28 to TRBJ2-1; TRBD2 matches 15 bases. CDR1 is MDHEN, CDR2 SYDVKM, per germline. The CDR3 runs 16 residues. V lost 6 bases to trimming and J lost 1 base; unmatched junction nucleotides: 1. The CDR3 spells CASRGLAGGSYNEQFF. CDR3 DNA: TGTGCCAGCAGAGGACTAGCGGGAGGGTCCTACAATGAGCAGTTCTTC.

This clonotype was detected many times. The chain couples TRBV5-1 to TRBJ2-2; 7 positions agree with TRBD2. CDR1 is SGHRS and CDR2 is YFSETQ in the germline V gene. With 4 bases clipped from V and 0 bases from J, the junction kept 6 bases outside the gene matches. The CDR3 is 16 amino acids. The chain's CDR3 is CASSREGRTNTGELFF. CDR3 DNA sequence: TGCGCCAGCAGCAGGGAGGGCCGAACGAACACCGGGGAGCTGTTTTTT.

This clonotype came up many times. The chain joins TRBV25-1 to TRBJ2-4; D call uncertain. Germline CDR1 MGHDK, CDR2 SYGVNS. V lost 3 bases to trimming and J lost 2 bases, with 8 bases between them. The CDR3 has 14 residues. The CDR3 loop reads CASSDPAPKNIQYF. CDR3 nucleotide sequence: TGTGCCAGCAGTGACCCTGCCCCCAAAAACATTCAGTACTTC. Looking up the rest from reference TRBV25-1 and TRBJ2-4 gives the full variable domain: EADIYQTPRYLVIGTGKKITLECSQTMGHDKMYWYQQDPGMELHLIHYSYGVNSTEKGDLSSESTVSRIRTEHFPLTLESARPSHTSQYLCASSDPAPKNIQYFGAGTRLSVL.

A note on this clonotype: A much larger clone is a single base away; this may be a read error. The chain recombines TRBV12-3 or TRBV12-4 with TRBJ1-1, with D possibly being TRBD1 (6 bases). The CDR3 loop spans 14 amino acids. This CDR3 reads CDSSRTVAEPEAFF. CDR3 bases: TGTGACAGCAGCAGGACAGTTGCAGAACCTGAAGCTTTCTTT.

This clonotype was seen ten or more times. This rearrangement joins TRBV7-3 to TRBJ1-1; D unresolved. V was cut by 5 bases and J by 1 base, with 11 bases left in between. Germline CDR1 and CDR2: SGHTA and FQGTGA. The CDR3 runs to 14 residues. CDR3 bases: TGTGCCAGCAGCCTCTCAGGCCGGAACACTGAAGCTTTCTTT. It yields the protein CASSLSGRNTEAFF.

The table lists this clonotype with many counts. The rearrangement links TRBV5-1 to TRBJ1-5; 10 bases are shared with TRBD1. Trimming removed 4 bases from V and 5 bases from J; junction bases left unmatched: 3. This CDR3 is 14 amino acids long. Germline CDR1 and CDR2: SGHRS and YFSETQ. CDR3 region: CASSPDRGDQPQHF. The CDR3 DNA follows: TGCGCCAGCAGCCCGGACAGGGGGGATCAGCCCCAGCATTTT.

The J gene is TRBJ2-1, the V gene TRBV6-6; D assignment may be TRBD1 or TRBD2 (6 bases each). The ends were cut back, 0 bases at V and 6 bases at J, with 15 bases in the middle. Germline-derived CDR1 and CDR2 are MNHNY and SVGAGI (reference sequence). This CDR3 contains 16 residues. The CDR3 here is CASSYSGRGAPNEQFF. In nucleotides, the CDR3 is TGTGCCAGCAGTTACTCTGGAAGGGGGGCTCCCAATGAGCAGTTCTTC.

This clonotype was picked up many times. This chain uses TRBV10-3 with TRBJ1-1; 10 nucleotides agree with TRBD1. V dropped 10 bases and J dropped 5; count of bases not matched to a gene: 7. This CDR3 has 13 amino acids. Germline V CDR1 and CDR2: ENHRY, SYGVKD. The CDR3 reads CATGDRGRTEAFF. CDR3 coding DNA: TGTGCCACCGGAGACAGGGGGCGGACTGAAGCTTTCTTT.

This clonotype was recorded many times. V and J are TRBV7-7 and TRBJ2-2; 9 bases are a match to TRBD1. This CDR3 spans 14 amino acids. V was clipped by 5 bases and J by 6 bases; unmatched bases: 4. Germline assignment: CDR1 SSHAT and CDR2 FNYEAQ (reference sequence). The DNA of the CDR3 is TGTGCCAGCAGCAAGGGACAGGGCTCCGGGGAGCTGTTTTTT. It is translated as CASSKGQGSGELFF.

This clonotype came up a few times. The genes are TRBV12-3 or TRBV12-4 and TRBJ2-3; D unclear. The V end lost 3 bases, the J end lost 6 bases, and 16 bases lay between the germline ends. The CDR3 is 15 residues long. Here the CDR3 reads CASSFTYMVDDTQYF. The CDR3 nucleotides are TGTGCCAGCAGTTTTACGTACATGGTCGACGATACGCAGTATTTT.

This clonotype came up many times. The chain carries TRBV5-1 and TRBJ2-1, with 11 bases that match TRBD2. This CDR3 contains 15 residues. Germline trimming cut 6 bases from V and 5 bases from J; bases unmatched to any gene: 7. CDR1 and CDR2 (germline): SGHRS, YFSETQ. The CDR3 DNA sequence: TGCGCCAGCAACCCCGGGACTAGCGGAAACAATGAGCAGTTCTTC. Translating it yields CASNPGTSGNNEQFF.

The sample holds many counts of this clonotype. The V gene is TRBV5-1, the J gene TRBJ1-4, with 7 positions matching TRBD1. CDR3 length: 15 amino acids. V was clipped by 3 bases and J by 4 bases; unmatched bases: 6. The germline gives CDR1 SGHRS, CDR2 YFSETQ. The CDR3 here is CASSSYRDSNEKLFF. The CDR3 DNA reads TGCGCCAGCAGCTCATACCGGGACAGTAATGAAAAACTGTTTTTT.

This clonotype was seen many times. The chain joins TRBV10-3 to TRBJ2-2, with 14 bases lining up with TRBD2. J was trimmed by 6 bases and V by 10 bases; bases with no gene match: 7. CDR1 and CDR2 (germline): ENHRY, SYGVKD. This CDR3 is built from 15 residues. The CDR3 loop reads CATTGTSGSPGELFF. The CDR3 DNA follows: TGTGCCACCACAGGGACTAGCGGGAGTCCCGGGGAGCTGTTTTTT.

This clonotype was observed many times. The chain couples TRBV7-7 to TRBJ2-5, with 7 bases aligning to TRBD1. The CDR3 runs to 15 residues. The V gene end was trimmed by 0 bases and the J gene end by 4 bases; junction bases not matched to a gene: 5. CDR1 SSHAT and CDR2 FNYEAQ come from the germline V gene (reference sequence). The CDR3 here is CASSLAIGGVETQYF. The CDR3 bases are TGTGCCAGCAGCTTAGCAATAGGGGGCGTAGAGACCCAGTACTTC.

This clonotype was detected ten times or more. The J gene is TRBJ2-5, the V gene TRBV18; no firm D call. In germline, CDR1 is KGHSH, CDR2 LQKENI. Trimming pared 5 bases from V and 0 bases from J, leaving 4 bases between. This CDR3 is 12 amino acids long. This CDR3 reads CASSGYQETQYF. For the CDR3, the DNA is TGTGCCAGCTCAGGGTACCAAGAGACCCAGTACTTC.

This clonotype appeared a few times. V gene TRBV20-1 combines with J gene TRBJ2-7, with D possibly matching TRBD2 (5 bases). The V gene lost 6 bases and the J gene lost 3 bases, with 12 bases spanning the gap. The CDR3 runs to 12 residues. Germline V gives CDR1 DFQATT, CDR2 SNEGSKA (reference sequence). The CDR3 DNA follows: TGCAGTGCCACGAACCGGGACTACGAGCAGTACTTC. Encoded protein: CSATNRDYEQYF.

At least ten counts were recorded for this clonotype. The chain couples TRBV5-1 to TRBJ2-2, with 9 bases identical to TRBD2. V was clipped by 4 bases and J by 0 bases; unmatched bases: 7. The germline gives CDR1 SGHRS, CDR2 YFSETQ. The CDR3 extends over 17 amino acids. DNA of the CDR3: TGCGCCAGCAGCCCATATAGCGGGAGCGCGAACACCGGGGAGCTGTTTTTT. As protein: CASSPYSGSANTGELFF.

The table lists this clonotype with many counts. The chain employs TRBV10-1 and TRBJ2-1, with D unclear. V lost 1 base and J lost 9, with 10 bases in between. Per the germline V gene, CDR1 is WNHNN and CDR2 is SYGVQD (reference sequence). There are 13 residues in the CDR3. Here the CDR3 DNA reads TGCGCCAGCAGTGAGTACAGAGTCTCTGAGCAGTTCTTC. Encoded protein: CASSEYRVSEQFF.

For this clonotype: This sequence may be a read error, since a much larger clone differs from it by one base. V is TRBV20-1 and J is TRBJ2-1, with TRBD2 as a possible D gene (5 bases). Trimming took off 0 bases at V and 2 bases at J, with 11 bases between the two ends. CDR3 length equals 15 residues. Germline CDR1 and CDR2: DFQATT and SNEGSKA (reference sequence). The chain's CDR3 is CSARDLRAAYNEQFF. CDR3 in DNA: TGCAGTGCTAGAGATCTGCGGGCGGCCTACAATGAGCAGTTCTTC.

This clonotype showed up many times. The chain links TRBV20-1 to TRBJ2-5; TRBD1 is a possible D gene (5 bases). Germline CDR1 is DFQATT and CDR2 is SNEGSKA (reference sequence). The CDR3 extends over 12 amino acids. V was trimmed by 3 bases and J by 1 base, leaving 6 bases between them. The CDR3 DNA follows: TGCAGTGCTAGGACAGCCCAAGAGACCCAGTACTTC. Protein sequence: CSARTAQETQYF.